Many counts were recorded for the clone carrying this TCR beta chain. Its antigen is unknown. This sample is part of a study of T cells in Graves' hyperthyroidism and ophthalmopathy. Study observations and caveats: In blood, most of the thyroid clonotypes expanded above 0.001 were also present.

RNA transcripts served as the template for amplifying TCR beta CDR3 regions. Primed by the HTBI set, a first-round RT-PCR was run on the TCR CDR3. A single record per CDR3 protein comes from TCRdb applying MiXCR to the multiplex PCR reads. This sample yields about half a million distinct CDR3 sequences, of which 20% are seen a single time; about 50% belongs to the top ten. Trimming left V 4 bases short and J 2 bases short, with 16 bases between. The CDR3 loop spans 15 amino acids. Germline values: CDR1 SGHTS, CDR2 YDEGEE. The receptor's source is a man between 35 and 55 years old with Graves' ophthalmopathy. The sample comprised blood. This chain joins TRBV5-8 and TRBJ2-7; D possibly uses TRBD1 or TRBD2 (5 bases each). In DNA, the CDR3 is TGTGCCAGCAGCCGGGGACCCCCGCAGACCTACGAGCAGTACTTC. This gives the protein CASSRGPPQTYEQYF.